A selection of T cell receptor beta chains follows, all from one sample in a study of graft-versus-host responses after intestinal transplantation. Profiled with immunoSEQ multiplex PCR; TCRdb holds only in-frame clones, not every one. This repertoire shows some 14,000 clones, 70% found once; its top ten account for 20% to 25%. Sequencing was performed on ileum tissue, taken just over 700 days after intestinal transplantation. All receptors come from a human patient who received an intestinal transplant, so some T cells may come from the graft donor. The CDR3 runs from the conserved cysteine through the conserved F or W. The D gene is left open where the match is weak. Rows may omit the clone size; those that give it use once, few, many or a size class.

v_call	clone_size	j_call	d_call	cdr3_nt	cdr3_aa
TRBV7-3	-	TRBJ2-2	-	TGTGCCAGCAGCTTAACCGCCAGGGGAACGGTCGGGGAGCTGTTTTTT	CASSLTARGTVGELFF
TRBV19	-	TRBJ2-5	-	TGTGCCAGTAGTCCCCGGGACCAAGAGACCCAGTACTTC	CASSPRDQETQYF
TRBV6-5	-	TRBJ2-7	-	TGTGCCAGCAGCTCGGGAGCGGACTACTACGAGCAGTACTTC	CASSSGADYYEQYF
TRBV28	-	TRBJ1-3	-	TGTGCCAGCAGTTTTGGGGGGGCCCTCTCTGGAAACACCATATATTTT	CASSFGGALSGNTIYF
TRBV6-7	-	TRBJ1-1	TRBD1	TGTGCCAGCAGTTACAATCAGGGGGCGGGAATCACTGAAGCTTTCTTT	CASSYNQGAGITEAFF
TRBV25-1	-	TRBJ1-1	-	TGTGCCAGCAGTGGGGAGAACACTGAAGCTTTCTTT	CASSGENTEAFF
TRBV14	-	TRBJ1-3	-	TGTGCCAGCAGCCGACGGGCGGGTGGGGCTGGAAACACCATATATTTT	CASSRRAGGAGNTIYF
TRBV28	-	TRBJ1-1	TRBD1	TGTGCCAGCAGTTCGCCCGGGACAGGGACTAAAAACACTGAAGCTTTCTTT	CASSSPGTGTKNTEAFF
TRBV28	-	TRBJ2-7	TRBD2	TGTGCCAGCAGTCCTAGCGGGAGGGGGTACGAGCAGTACTTC	CASSPSGRGYEQYF
TRBV10-1	once	TRBJ1-2	-	TGCGCCAGCAGTCAGGTGTGGGGGGGCTACACCTTC	CASSQVWGGYTF
TRBV20-1	-	TRBJ2-5	-	TGCAGTGCTCACCCCCAAGAGACCCAGTACTTC	CSAHPQETQYF
TRBV5-1	few	TRBJ1-4	TRBD1	TGCGCCAGCAGCGGGACAGGGAATTATGAAAAACTGTTTTTT	CASSGTGNYEKLFF
TRBV28	-	TRBJ1-4	TRBD1	TGTGCCAGCAGTTTATGGGAGGGGGCGAATGAAAAACTGTTTTTT	CASSLWEGANEKLFF
TRBV27	-	TRBJ1-5	-	TGTGCCAGCAGTCTTTGGGGGGATAGCAATCAGCCCCAGCATTTT	CASSLWGDSNQPQHF
TRBV19	-	TRBJ1-3	-	TGTGCCAGTAGTTACGGCACTCTCGGTGGAAACACCATATATTTT	CASSYGTLGGNTIYF
TRBV6-5	few	TRBJ1-1	-	TGTGCCAGCAGTTATCCCAGGGCGCTGGACACTGAAGCTTTCTTT	CASSYPRALDTEAFF
TRBV6-1	-	TRBJ2-7	-	TGTGCCAGCATACATTGGGGAGTCTCCTACGAGCAGTACTTC	CASIHWGVSYEQYF
TRBV27	-	TRBJ2-5	TRBD2	TGTGCCAGCAGAGAGCCGGGACTAGCGGGGAAAGAGACCCAGTACTTC	CASREPGLAGKETQYF
TRBV2	-	TRBJ2-7	TRBD2	TGTGCCAGCAGAGGGGGACTAGCGTTCAGCTCCTACGAGCAGTACTTC	CASRGGLAFSSYEQYF
TRBV7-9	-	TRBJ2-4	-	TGTGCCAGCAGCTTAGCGGGGCGAGCCAAAAACATTCAGTACTTC	CASSLAGRAKNIQYF
TRBV5-1	-	TRBJ2-7	TRBD1	TGCGCCAGCAGCTTAAGGGACACAGGGGTGGACGAGCAGTACTTC	CASSLRDTGVDEQYF
TRBV2	-	TRBJ1-2	-	TGTGCCAGCAAGGACCTGGGAGGCTATGGCTACACCTTC	CASKDLGGYGYTF
TRBV5-4	-	TRBJ1-6	-	TGTGCCAGCAGCTTGGCGGGGACGGGTTATAATTCACCCCTCCACTTT	CASSLAGTGYNSPLHF
TRBV6-1	-	TRBJ1-5	TRBD1	TGTGCCAGCAGAGACAGGGCGAATCAGCCCCAGCATTTT	CASRDRANQPQHF
TRBV5-1	-	TRBJ2-3	-	TGCGCCAGCAGCTCGGGACTCAGCACAGATACGCAGTATTTT	CASSSGLSTDTQYF
TRBV7-9	-	TRBJ2-7	-	TGTGCCAGCAGCTTATATGGCCTGACCTCCTACGAGCAGTACTTC	CASSLYGLTSYEQYF